A single sample gave rise to the 22 T cell receptor beta chains below, sequenced in a study of blood T cells in healthy people across ages. A sample-barcoded 5' primer and a J-beta primer mix were used in a second PCR of roughly 7 to 12 cycles. TCRdb independently ran MiXCR on the 5' RACE reads; one entry per CDR3 protein. Counted here are hundreds of thousands of distinct CDR3 sequences, roughly two fifths occurring once; the ten biggest clones make up around 32%. Source material: blood. These receptors were collected from an elderly man in good health.

The genes are TRBV27 and TRBJ1-2; D is unresolved. In germline, CDR1 is MNHEY, CDR2 SMNVEV (reference sequence). The CDR3 runs 14 residues. Trimming took off 2 bases at V and 2 bases at J, with 9 bases between the two ends. The CDR3 nucleotides are TGTGCCAGCAGTTTAAACAGCCGCAACTATGGCTACACCTTC. Its protein is CASSLNSRNYGYTF.

This clonotype was counted between two and nine times. The chain uses TRBV27 and TRBJ1-2, with D tentatively TRBD1 (5 bases). The CDR3 consists of 15 residues. Trimming cost V 3 bases and J 4 bases, with 15 bases left between them. In germline, CDR1 is MNHEY, CDR2 SMNVEV (reference sequence). The CDR3 loop is CASSLGLGGGYGYTF. CDR3 bases: TGTGCCAGCAGTTTGGGTCTGGGTGGGGGCTATGGCTACACCTTC.

Remarks on this clonotype: The CDR3 carries no conserved terminal phenylalanine or tryptophan, so it likely arises from a read error. The rearrangement uses TRBV6-5 and TRBJ2-3, with 12 nucleotides matching TRBD2. The CDR3 has 16 residues. Germline V gene data show CDR1 as MNHEY and CDR2 as SVGAGI. J was trimmed by 5 bases and V by 0 bases; bases with no gene match: 3. The chain's CDR3 is CASSYSTSGRGDTQYS. The CDR3 nucleotides read TGTGCCAGCAGTTACTCGACTAGCGGGAGAGGAGATACGCAGTATTCT.

DNA for the CDR3: TGTGCCAGTAGCGACGGAGCAAATGAAAAACTGTTTTTT. Its translation: CASSDGANEKLFF. The chain carries TRBV6-2 or TRBV6-3 and TRBJ1-4; D is unresolved. CDR1 and CDR2 (germline): MNHEY, SVGEGT. Trimming removed 9 bases at V and 5 bases at J, with 13 bases between. The CDR3 is 13 residues long.

The table lists this clonotype with a few counts. J is TRBJ2-7 and V is TRBV4-2, with TRBD2 matching over 8 bases. The trim removed 0 bases at V and 2 bases at J, leaving 12 bases unmatched. The germline V gene has CDR1 LGHNA and CDR2 YNFKEQ. The CDR3 is made up of 18 amino acids. As DNA, the CDR3 is TGTGCCAGCAGCCAAGAATCAGTAGGACTAGCCCTCACCTACGAGCAGTACTTC. Amino acids: CASSQESVGLALTYEQYF.

The CDR3 DNA reads as TGCAGTGCTCCATGGACTAGCGGGACGGAGACCCAGTACTTC. Amino acid sequence: CSAPWTSGTETQYF. The chain couples TRBV20-1 to TRBJ2-5, with 12 bases that match TRBD2. Germline CDR1 is DFQATT and CDR2 is SNEGSKA (reference sequence). J gave up 5 bases and V 5 bases, and 6 bases lay outside the gene matches. The length of the CDR3 is 14 residues.

The genes are TRBV7-2 and TRBJ2-5; maybe TRBD1 (7 bases). The ends were cut back, 1 base at V and 7 bases at J, with 19 bases in the middle. This CDR3 region has 16 residues. Germline V lookup: CDR1 SGHTA, CDR2 FQGNSA. CDR3 region: CASSLGRTGEVGTQYF. DNA for the CDR3: TGTGCCAGCAGCTTAGGGAGAACAGGGGAGGTTGGGACCCAGTACTTC.

The V call is TRBV20-1, the J call TRBJ2-5; 7 nucleotides agree with TRBD2. V shed 3 bases and J 11 bases; nucleotides not matched to a gene: 18. In germline, CDR1 is DFQATT, CDR2 SNEGSKA (reference sequence). There are 15 residues in the CDR3. The CDR3 loop reads CSASHLAVTYNEQYF. The CDR3 bases are TGCAGTGCTAGCCATCTAGCGGTAACCTACAATGAGCAGTACTTC.

The V call is TRBV18, the J call TRBJ1-5; tentative D call: TRBD1 (5 bases). V was pared by 3 bases and J by 8 bases, with 14 bases between. Germline V CDR1 and CDR2: KGHSH, LQKENI. CDR3 length: 14 amino acids. The CDR3 region has the DNA TGTGCCAGCTCACCCGGAGGGGTGCGGGAGCCCCAGCATTTT. Translated, it gives CASSPGGVREPQHF. Using reference TRBV18 and TRBJ1-5 for the parts outside the CDR3, the full variable domain is NAGVMQNPRHLVRRRGQEARLRCSPMKGHSHVYWYRQLPEEGLKFMVYLQKENIIDESGMPKERFSAEFPKEGPSILRIQQVVRGDSAAYFCASSPGGVREPQHFGDGTRLSIL.

The chain joins TRBV6-6 to TRBJ2-3; TRBD1 or TRBD2 may be the D gene (5 bases each). In germline, CDR1 is MNHNY, CDR2 SVGAGI (reference sequence). Trimming took off 4 bases at V and 5 bases at J, with 13 bases between the two ends. The CDR3 extends over 14 amino acids. The CDR3 nucleotides are TGTGCCAGCAGTTTATCGGGACCTCAAGATACGCAGTATTTT. Amino acid sequence: CASSLSGPQDTQYF.

V usage is TRBV30 and J usage is TRBJ2-4, with D possibly being TRBD2 (5 bases). The CDR3 covers 16 residues. Trimming stripped 0 bases from V and 2 bases from J, with 14 bases between. Germline CDR1 is GTSNPN and CDR2 is SVGIG (reference sequence). The CDR3 spells CAWSVKRAQTKNIQYF. The CDR3 DNA follows: TGTGCCTGGAGTGTAAAGAGGGCGCAAACCAAAAACATTCAGTACTTC.

Points on this clonotype: A read error may be the cause here, since a much bigger clone is one base away. The chain uses TRBV7-2 and TRBJ2-3; D is ambiguous. The CDR3 totals 12 residues. From germline, CDR1 is SGHTA and CDR2 FQGNSA. Here the CDR3 reads CAGSSLTDTQYF. The DNA for the CDR3 is TGTGCCGGCAGCTCACTCACAGATACGCAGTATTTT. The whole variable domain, filled in from reference TRBV7-2 and TRBJ2-3, reads GAGVSQSPSNKVTEKGKDVELRCDPISGHTALYWYRQSLGQGLEFLIYFQGNSAPDKSGLPSDRFSAERTGGSVSTLTIQRTQQEDSAVYLCAGSSLTDTQYFGPGTRLTVL.

This clonotype was observed a few times. V usage is TRBV6-2 or TRBV6-3 and J usage is TRBJ2-7; TRBD1 aligns across 7 bases. Per the germline V gene, CDR1 is MNHEY and CDR2 is SVGEGT. The CDR3 extends over 17 amino acids. The V gene end was trimmed by 5 bases and the J gene end by 2 bases; junction bases not matched to a gene: 15. DNA for the CDR3: TGTGCCAGCAGTCGCCGGGACAGCGGAACAAAAGCCTACGAGCAGTACTTC. Its protein product is CASSRRDSGTKAYEQYF.

This clonotype appeared a few times. The CDR3 DNA reads as TGCAGTCCCCGGGGGTGTCAGCCCCAGCATTTT. This translates into CSPRGCQPQHF. This chain connects TRBV29-1 to TRBJ1-5; a weak D match, TRBD1 (5 bases). Germline loops: CDR1 SQVTM, CDR2 ANQGSEA. The length of the CDR3 is 11 residues.

Only a few counts were recorded for this clonotype. The rearrangement joins TRBV5-1 to TRBJ2-3; D may be TRBD1 (6 bases). The germline CDR1 and CDR2 sequences are SGHRS and YFSETQ. This CDR3 contains 14 residues. Trimming removed 4 bases from V and 2 bases from J, with 11 bases in between. Written as DNA, the CDR3 is TGCGCCAGCAGCGACGGGACAATCACAGATACGCAGTATTTT. This codes for CASSDGTITDTQYF.

This clonotype was counted only a few times. The junction does not match germline at one end; this may be a read error. V is TRBV20-1 and J is TRBJ2-3; 8 bases are shared with TRBD2. There are 14 residues in the CDR3. Germline-derived CDR1 and CDR2 are DFQATT and SNEGSKA (reference sequence). The CDR3: CTQKPRTSSDTQYF. The CDR3 nucleotides are TGTACCCAAAAGCCAAGGACTAGCTCAGATACGCAGTATTTT.

The CDR3 sequence is CASSPVTRGTGELFF. The CDR3 DNA reads as TGTGCCAGCAGCCCGGTGACAAGAGGTACCGGGGAGCTGTTTTTT. This chain connects TRBV7-7 to TRBJ2-2; D not certain. The CDR3 has 15 residues. V lost 5 bases, J lost 5 bases, and 15 bases lay in between. Germline CDR1 and CDR2: SSHAT and FNYEAQ (reference sequence). Using reference TRBV7-7 and TRBJ2-2 for the parts outside the CDR3, the full variable domain is GAGVSQSPRYKVTKRGQDVTLRCDPISSHATLYWYQQALGQGPEFLTYFNYEAQPDKSGLPSDRFSAERPEGSISTLTIQRTEQRDSAMYRCASSPVTRGTGELFFGEGSRLTVL.

V is TRBV2 and J is TRBJ1-6; maybe TRBD1 (5 bases). The ends were cut back, 6 bases at V and 0 bases at J, with 9 bases in the middle. Germline V gene data show CDR1 as SNHLY and CDR2 as FYNNEI. The CDR3 runs to 15 residues. CDR3 nucleotide sequence: TGTGCCAGCAGGGCCCAGGGCTCCTATAATTCACCCCTCCACTTT. Protein sequence: CASRAQGSYNSPLHF.

This clonotype was detected only a few times. The chain combines TRBV3-1 with TRBJ1-5, with D hard to call. The CDR3 is 14 amino acids. The germline V gene has CDR1 LGHDT and CDR2 YNNKEL (reference sequence). The V gene lost 4 bases and the J gene lost 1 base, with 8 bases spanning the gap. For the CDR3, the DNA is TGTGCCAGCAGCCTCCGACGGAGCAATCAGCCCCAGCATTTT. Translating it yields CASSLRRSNQPQHF.

The chain uses TRBV29-1 and TRBJ2-3; D possibly corresponds to TRBD1 (6 bases). There are 13 residues in the CDR3. Between the trimmed V and J ends, which lost 7 bases and 6 bases, there was a span of 17 bases. CDR1 and CDR2 (germline): SQVTM, ANQGSEA. The CDR3 bases are TGCAGCGGCCGGGCAGGGGTTTTGGATACGCAGTATTTT. Translating it yields CSGRAGVLDTQYF.

This sequence joins TRBV6-1 and TRBJ2-4, with a weak D call TRBD2 (5 bases). This CDR3 has 15 residues. In germline, CDR1 is MNHNS, CDR2 SASEGT. V lost 3 bases and J lost 0, with 9 bases in between. The CDR3 loop is CASSDGRGAKNIQYF. The CDR3 DNA is TGTGCCAGCAGTGACGGTCGGGGAGCCAAAAACATTCAGTACTTC.

The table lists this clonotype with a count of one. This rearrangement joins TRBV2 to TRBJ2-1, with a tentative D call TRBD2 (5 bases). The end of the DNA aligns better with TRBJ2-7, so the J call may be wrong. Germline CDR1 is SNHLY and CDR2 is FYNNEI. The CDR3 runs 14 residues. CDR3 sequence reads: CASRVGSSYNEQYF. The CDR3 DNA reads TGTGCCAGCAGGGTGGGGAGCTCCTACAATGAGCAGTACTTC.